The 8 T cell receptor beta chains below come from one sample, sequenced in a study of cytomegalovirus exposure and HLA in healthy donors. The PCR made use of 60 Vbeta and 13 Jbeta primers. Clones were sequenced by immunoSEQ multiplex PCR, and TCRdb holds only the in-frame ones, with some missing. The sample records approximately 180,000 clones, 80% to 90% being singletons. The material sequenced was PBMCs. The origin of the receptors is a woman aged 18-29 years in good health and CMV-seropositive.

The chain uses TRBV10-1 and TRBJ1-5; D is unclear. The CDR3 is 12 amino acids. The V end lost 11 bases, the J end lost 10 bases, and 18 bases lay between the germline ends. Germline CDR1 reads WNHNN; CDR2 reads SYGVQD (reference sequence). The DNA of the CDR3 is TGCGCCGGACGATTAGCGGTTGGCCCCCAGCATTTT. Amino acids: CAGRLAVGPQHF.

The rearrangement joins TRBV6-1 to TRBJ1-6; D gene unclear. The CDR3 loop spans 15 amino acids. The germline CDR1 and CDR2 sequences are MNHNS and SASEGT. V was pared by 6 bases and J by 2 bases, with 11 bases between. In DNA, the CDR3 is TGTGCCAGCAGGAGGACTACACCCTATAATTCACCCCTCCACTTT. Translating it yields CASRRTTPYNSPLHF.

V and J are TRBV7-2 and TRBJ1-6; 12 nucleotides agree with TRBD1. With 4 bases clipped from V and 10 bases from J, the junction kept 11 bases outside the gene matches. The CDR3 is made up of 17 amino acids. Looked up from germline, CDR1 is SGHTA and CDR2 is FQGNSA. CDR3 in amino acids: CASSYLRAGQGASPLHF. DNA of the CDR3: TGTGCCAGCAGCTATCTTAGAGCGGGACAGGGGGCATCACCCCTCCACTTT.

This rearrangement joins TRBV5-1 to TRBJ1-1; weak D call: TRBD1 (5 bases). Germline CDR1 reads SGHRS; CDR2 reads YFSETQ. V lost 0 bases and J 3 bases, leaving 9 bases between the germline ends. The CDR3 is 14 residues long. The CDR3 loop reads CASSLDGDYTEAFF. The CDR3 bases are TGCGCCAGCAGCTTGGACGGGGACTACACTGAAGCTTTCTTT. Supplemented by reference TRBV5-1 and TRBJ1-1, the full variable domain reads KAGVTQTPRYLIKTRGQQVTLSCSPISGHRSVSWYQQTPGQGLQFLFEYFSETQRNKGNFPGRFSGRQFSNSRSEMNVSTLELGDSALYLCASSLDGDYTEAFFGQGTRLTVV.

CDR3 bases: TGTGCCAGCAGTTATTCAGGGAAGGGCTATGGCTACACCTTC. It translates to CASSYSGKGYGYTF. The chain recombines TRBV6-5 with TRBJ1-2, with D maybe TRBD1 (5 bases). Germline CDR1 reads MNHEY; CDR2 reads SVGAGI. The CDR3 has 14 amino acids. The V end was cut by 3 bases, the J end by 4 bases, with 12 bases between.

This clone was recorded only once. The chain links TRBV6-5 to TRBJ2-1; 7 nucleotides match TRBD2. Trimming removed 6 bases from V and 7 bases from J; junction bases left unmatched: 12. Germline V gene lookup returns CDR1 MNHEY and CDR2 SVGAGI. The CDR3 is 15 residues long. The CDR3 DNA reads TGTGCCAGCAGCCGAGCTAGCGGCGCGGGGAATGAGCAGTTCTTC. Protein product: CASSRASGAGNEQFF.

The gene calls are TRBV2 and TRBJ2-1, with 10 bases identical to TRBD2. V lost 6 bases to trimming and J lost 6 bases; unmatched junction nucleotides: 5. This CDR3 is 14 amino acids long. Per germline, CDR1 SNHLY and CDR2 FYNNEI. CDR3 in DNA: TGTGCCAGCAGACTAGCGGGGAGGTCCAATGAGCAGTTCTTC. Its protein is CASRLAGRSNEQFF.

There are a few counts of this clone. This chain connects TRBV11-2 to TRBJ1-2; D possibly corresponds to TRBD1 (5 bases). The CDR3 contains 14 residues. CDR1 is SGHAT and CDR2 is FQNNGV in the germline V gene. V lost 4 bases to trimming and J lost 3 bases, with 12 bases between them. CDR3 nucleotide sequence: TGTGCCAGCAGCTCAGAGACAGCATACTATGGCTACACCTTC. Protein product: CASSSETAYYGYTF.